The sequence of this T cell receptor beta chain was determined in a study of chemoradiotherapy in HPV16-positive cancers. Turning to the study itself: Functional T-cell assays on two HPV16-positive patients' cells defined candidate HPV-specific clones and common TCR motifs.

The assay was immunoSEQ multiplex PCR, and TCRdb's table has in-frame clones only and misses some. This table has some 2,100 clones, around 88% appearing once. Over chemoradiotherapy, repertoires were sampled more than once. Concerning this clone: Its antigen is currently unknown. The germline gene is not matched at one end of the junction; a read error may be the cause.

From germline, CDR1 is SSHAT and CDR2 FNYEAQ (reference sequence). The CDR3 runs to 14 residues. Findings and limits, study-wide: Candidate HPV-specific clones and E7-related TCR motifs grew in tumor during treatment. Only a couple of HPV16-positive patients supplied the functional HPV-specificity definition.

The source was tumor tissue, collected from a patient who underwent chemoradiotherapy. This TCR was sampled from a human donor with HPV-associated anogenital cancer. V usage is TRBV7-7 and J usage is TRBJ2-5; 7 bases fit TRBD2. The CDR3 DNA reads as TGTGCTAGCAGCTATAGCGGGTTCCAAGAGACCCAGTACTTC. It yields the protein CASSYSGFQETQYF.